This T cell receptor beta chain appears in the sequencing data of a study of cytomegalovirus exposure and HLA in healthy donors. The primer mix had 60 Vbeta and 13 Jbeta primers. Clones were read by immunoSEQ multiplex PCR, and TCRdb kept only the in-frame ones, dropping some. The data contain more than 100,000 clones, around 80% of them seen just once; the ten biggest clones take up approximately 10%. Whereas donors were nominally healthy upon sampling, unrecorded immune exposures were probable. The germline gives CDR1 SGHRS, CDR2 YFSETQ. CDR3 length: 14 residues. The V end lost 0 bases, the J end lost 4 bases, and 8 bases lay between the germline ends. Points from the study as a whole: After further analysis at a later stage, roughly 16,000 TCR beta sequences were associated with HLA alleles at 0.05 false discovery rate. One variant, a missense change in DCLRE1C, was linked in a later analysis to TCR beta V- and J-gene trimming. In a later analysis, productive TCRs from donors in an Asian-associated ancestry cluster reportedly carried fewer N-insertions than the cohort mean.

Comment on this clone: Its antigen remains unknown.

The chain links TRBV5-1 to TRBJ1-3; D is unresolved. This TCR came from a woman younger than 30 in good health and CMV-seropositive. Sequencing input: PBMCs. CDR3 loop: CASSLGSKGNTIYF. The DNA for the CDR3 is TGCGCCAGCAGCTTGGGCTCTAAAGGAAACACCATATATTTT.